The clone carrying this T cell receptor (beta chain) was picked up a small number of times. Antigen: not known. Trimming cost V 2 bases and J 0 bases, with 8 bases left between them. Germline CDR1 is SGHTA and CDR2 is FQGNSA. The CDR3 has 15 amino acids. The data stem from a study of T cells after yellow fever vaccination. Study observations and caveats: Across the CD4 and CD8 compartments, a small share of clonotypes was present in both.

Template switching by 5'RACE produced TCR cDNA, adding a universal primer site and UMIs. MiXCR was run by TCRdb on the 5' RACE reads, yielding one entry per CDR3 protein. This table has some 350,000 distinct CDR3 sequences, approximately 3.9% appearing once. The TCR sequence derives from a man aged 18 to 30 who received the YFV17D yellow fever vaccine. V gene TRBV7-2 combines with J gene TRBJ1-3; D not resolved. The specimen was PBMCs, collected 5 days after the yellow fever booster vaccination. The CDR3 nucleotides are TGTGCCAGCAGCTTATATTCAGACTCTGGAAACACCATATATTTT. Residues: CASSLYSDSGNTIYF.